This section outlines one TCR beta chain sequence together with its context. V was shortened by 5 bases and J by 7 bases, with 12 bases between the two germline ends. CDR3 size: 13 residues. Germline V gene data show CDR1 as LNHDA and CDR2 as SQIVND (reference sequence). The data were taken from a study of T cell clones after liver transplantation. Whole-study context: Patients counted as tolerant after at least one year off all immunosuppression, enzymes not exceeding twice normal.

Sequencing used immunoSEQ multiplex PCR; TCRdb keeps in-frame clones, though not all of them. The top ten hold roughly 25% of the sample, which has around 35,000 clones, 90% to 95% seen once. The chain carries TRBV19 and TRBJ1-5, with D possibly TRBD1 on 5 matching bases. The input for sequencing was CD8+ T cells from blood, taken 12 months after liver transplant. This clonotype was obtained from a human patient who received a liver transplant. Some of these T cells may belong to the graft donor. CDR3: CASSPAGGQPQHF. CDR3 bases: TGTGCCAGTAGTCCCGCTGGGGGACAGCCCCAGCATTTT.